This TCR beta chain was identified during a study of somatic mutations in cytotoxic T cells in rheumatoid arthritis (dated by TCRdb to about 2017). Background for the entire study: Some V beta antibody-stained T-cell populations were flow-sorted on a FACSAria II or Sony SH800 at nearly 100% purity, and sorted V beta1+ cells also underwent TCRB sequencing. Whether expanded CD8+ T-cell clones in untreated, newly diagnosed rheumatoid arthritis carry somatic mutations was the study question, and clonality was characterized with TCRB deep sequencing. TCRB deep sequencing was performed for more than 50 rheumatoid arthritis patients and more than 15 healthy controls. The median ages of the patient and control groups were essentially identical.

Sequencing of TCRB CDR3 was done on genomic DNA with the immunoSEQ assay. On the authors' methods: The analyses included only productive TCRB rearrangements. Clonality was calculated as a Shannon entropy-based productive clonality index, and a clone was defined by a unique TCRB CDR3 sequence. To calculate repertoire overlap between two samples, the template counts of each clone were considered relative to each sample's total templates. A correlation with a Spearman r of about 0.57 was found between V-gene usage by flow cytometry and V-gene usage by TCRB sequencing. TCRdb holds this immuneACCESS table with in-frame rearrangements only. Some clones are missing; in checked studies, unresolved V genes explain under half, and the rest has no known cause. The V and J calls and the clone size are those of that table, but D and trimming were determined from the DNA. For this sample the table gives over 20,000 clones, of which about four fifths were detected only once. The biggest ten clones account for 5.2% of the sample.

Here is what the overall study found, with its caveats: No adjustment for multiple comparisons was made for the slight TRBV07 underrepresentation in patients. In about an eighth of the roughly 60 patients the largest CD8+ clone exceeded 20% of CD8+ cells, and several identical CD8+ TCRB sequences were shared between blood and synovial fluid. The expanded CD8+ clones had unknown antigen targets, and not appearing in virus-specific databases did not rule out that they were virus-specific. Rheumatoid arthritis patients and age-matched healthy controls did not significantly differ in CD8+ T-cell clonality. CD8+ clonality increased with age in patients (Spearman r ≈ 0.49) but not in healthy controls.

From the cysteine up to the phenylalanine, the CDR3 has a length of 12 residues. Solely the CDR3 DNA is kept, with 36 bases framed from the first base. V lost 5 bases and J lost 4 bases; the stretch between them is 9 bases long. The germline V gene supplies CDR1 MNHEY and CDR2 SVGAGI. With a median age of approximately 61 years (range about 21-75) and roughly 50% female, the healthy controls consisted of about 21 blood donors whose buffy coats were used. On an AutoMACS, CD4+ and CD8+ cells were isolated via positive magnetic bead selection, and their purity was verified by flow cytometry. Isolation of peripheral blood mononuclear cells was done through Ficoll-Paque PLUS density gradient separation. DNA was extracted from CD4-enriched, CD8-enriched or PBMC samples with Nucleospin Tissue or Tissue XS kits and quantified with a Qubit 2.0 fluorometer. This clone was seen more than once but under ten times. Its antigen has not been determined. Base qualities are missing; no much larger clone stands one base away.

The V and J segments used are TRBV6-5 and TRBJ2-7; the D gene is unclear. The receptor comes from a man aged 50-59 years in good health. The material sequenced was CD8+ T cells sorted from blood. The CDR3 region reads CASSPNLYEQYF. The DNA sequence is as follows: TGTGCCAGCAGTCCCAACTTGTACGAGCAGTACTTC.